This is a list of T cell receptor beta chains from one sample in a study of T cells in narcolepsy. Assay: immunoSEQ multiplex PCR; the TCRdb copy retains only in-frame clones and omits some. The table lists roughly 24,000 clones, about 80% of them singletons. Sequenced material: memory (CD45RA-) CD4+ T cells from blood. These receptors came from a human donor in good health. Both conserved end residues are part of each CDR3. Fields, in order: clone size, J gene, D gene, V gene, CDR3 DNA, CDR3 protein. D genes are given only for firm matches. The size field is filled for only some rows; it gives once, few, many or a size class.

>-|TRBJ2-4|-|TRBV6-9
TGTGCCACGGGGTTTCTAGCCAAAAACATTCAGTACTTC
CATGFLAKNIQYF
>-|TRBJ2-6|-|TRBV6-1
TGTGCCAGCAACAAGATCTCTGGGGCCAACGTCCTGACTTTC
CASNKISGANVLTF
>-|TRBJ1-1|-|TRBV5-1
TGCGCCAGCAGCTTGGCTCCACCCGGAGTAACTGAAGCTTTCTTT
CASSLAPPGVTEAFF
>-|TRBJ2-3|TRBD2|TRBV5-1
TGCGCCAGCAGCGCCGGGACTAGCGGTTCTCGCACAGATACGCAGTATTTT
CASSAGTSGSRTDTQYF
>-|TRBJ2-1|-|TRBV20-1
TGCAGTGCTAGAGTTGGCCCTCTCCAGTTCTTC
CSARVGPLQFF
>-|TRBJ2-1|TRBD2|TRBV10-2
TGCGCCAGCACCTCCCGTGGGGGGGAACGGGAGCAGTTCTTC
CASTSRGGEREQFF
>-|TRBJ2-5|-|TRBV7-2
TGTGCCAGCAGCTTACGGGTTGGAGGCGGGACCCAAGAGACCCAGTACTTC
CASSLRVGGGTQETQYF
>-|TRBJ2-2|-|TRBV4-3
TGCGCCAGCAGCCAAGTATTACGGAGCACCGGGGAGCTGTTTTTT
CASSQVLRSTGELFF
>once|TRBJ2-5|-|TRBV19
TGTGCCAGCGCCCAGGACGGAGGAGCAGAGACCCAGTACTTC
CASAQDGGAETQYF
>-|TRBJ2-1|TRBD1|TRBV4-1
TGCGCCAGCAGCCTCGGATTGACAGGGATAAATGAGCAGTTCTTC
CASSLGLTGINEQFF
>-|TRBJ2-1|TRBD2|TRBV29-1
TGCAGCACTCGAGAGGGACTAGCGGGATACAATGAGCAGTTCTTC
CSTREGLAGYNEQFF
>-|TRBJ2-7|-|TRBV18
TGTGCCAGCTCACCAGGGCAGGCCGCCTACGAGCAGTACTTC
CASSPGQAAYEQYF
>-|TRBJ2-7|-|TRBV6-6
TGTGCCAGCAGTTACTCGACTACTTCGACACTTTACGAGCAGTACTTC
CASSYSTTSTLYEQYF
>-|TRBJ2-7|TRBD2|TRBV9
TGTGCCAGCAGCGTAGATTTTCTAGCGGGGGGGACCAGCTCCTACGAGCAGTACTTC
CASSVDFLAGGTSSYEQYF